This note documents a single T cell receptor beta chain sequence. Its antigen remains unknown. This sample is part of a study of shared clonotypes between healthy human individuals. General observations from the study: In contrast to clonotypes shared by all four donors, non-shared clonotypes had lower generation probabilities. A few donors had 5% to 6% of their naive CD4 clonotypes in common.

Sorted-subset replicate PCR reactions were performed with 150 to 200 ng DNA, corresponding to roughly 31,000 T cell genomes. Using immunoSEQ multiplex PCR, the repertoire was profiled, and TCRdb retains in-frame clones only, with some absent. The sample has 1.5 million to 2.5 million clones; roughly 94% are singletons. The V gene lost 1 base and the J gene lost 0 bases, with 7 bases spanning the gap. This CDR3 comprises 15 residues. Germline CDR1 reads SNHLY; CDR2 reads FYNNEI. Terminally differentiated effector memory CD45RA+ cells were excluded by CCR7 positive selection of CD45RO-negative cells. The source is a man between 18 and 35 years old in good health. Sequencing input: naive CD8+ T cells sorted from blood. This rearrangement joins TRBV2 to TRBJ2-1, with D possibly TRBD1 on 6 matching bases. Written as DNA, the CDR3 is TGTGCCAGCAGTGAAGGACAGGCCTCCTACAATGAGCAGTTCTTC. Translating gives CASSEGQASYNEQFF.